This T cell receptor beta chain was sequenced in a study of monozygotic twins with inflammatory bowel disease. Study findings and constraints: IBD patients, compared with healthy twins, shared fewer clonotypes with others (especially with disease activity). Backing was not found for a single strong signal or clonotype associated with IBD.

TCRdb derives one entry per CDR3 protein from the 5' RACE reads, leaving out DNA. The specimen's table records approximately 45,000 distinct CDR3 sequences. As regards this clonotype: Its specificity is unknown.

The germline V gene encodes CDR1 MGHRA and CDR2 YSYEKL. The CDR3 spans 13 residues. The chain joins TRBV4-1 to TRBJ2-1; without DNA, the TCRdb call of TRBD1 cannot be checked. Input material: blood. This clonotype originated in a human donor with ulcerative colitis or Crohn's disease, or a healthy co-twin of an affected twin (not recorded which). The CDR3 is CASSHEGTGEQFF.